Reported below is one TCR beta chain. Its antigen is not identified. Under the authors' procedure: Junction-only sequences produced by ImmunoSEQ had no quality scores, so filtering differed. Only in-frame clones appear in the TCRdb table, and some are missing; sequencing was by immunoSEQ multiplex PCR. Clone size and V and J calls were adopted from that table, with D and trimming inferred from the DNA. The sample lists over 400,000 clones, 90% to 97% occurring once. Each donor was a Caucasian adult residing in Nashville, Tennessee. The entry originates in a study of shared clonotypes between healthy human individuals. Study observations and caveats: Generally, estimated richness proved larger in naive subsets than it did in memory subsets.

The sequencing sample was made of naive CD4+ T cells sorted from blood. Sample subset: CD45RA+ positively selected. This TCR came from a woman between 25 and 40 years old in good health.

The CDR3 DNA is TGTGCCAGCAGCTTAGCAAGACAACTGGGGGAGACCCAGTACTTC. Encoded protein: CASSLARQLGETQYF. This chain uses TRBV7-6 with TRBJ2-5; D unresolved. The germline V and J ends were trimmed by 0 bases and 5 bases, with 13 bases remaining between them. Germline V gives CDR1 SGHVS, CDR2 FNYEAQ. The CDR3 consists of 15 residues. Together with reference TRBV7-6 and TRBJ2-5, the CDR3 gives the full variable domain: GAGVSQSPRYKVTKRGQDVALRCDPISGHVSLYWYRQALGQGPEFLTYFNYEAQQDKSGLPNDRFSAERPEGSISTLTIQRTEQRDSAMYRCASSLARQLGETQYFGPGTRLLVL.